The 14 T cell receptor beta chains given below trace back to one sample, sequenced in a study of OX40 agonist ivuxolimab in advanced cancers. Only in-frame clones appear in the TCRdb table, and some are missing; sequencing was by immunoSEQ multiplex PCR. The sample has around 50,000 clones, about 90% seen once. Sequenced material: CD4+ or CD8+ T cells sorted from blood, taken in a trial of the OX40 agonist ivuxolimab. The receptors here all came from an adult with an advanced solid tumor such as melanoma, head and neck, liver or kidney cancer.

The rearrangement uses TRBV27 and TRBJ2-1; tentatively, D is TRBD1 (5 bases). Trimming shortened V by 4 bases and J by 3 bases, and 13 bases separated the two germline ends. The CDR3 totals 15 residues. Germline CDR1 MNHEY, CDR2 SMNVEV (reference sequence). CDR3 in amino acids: CASSSPGAHYNEQFF. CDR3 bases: TGTGCCAGCAGTTCACCTGGGGCCCACTACAATGAGCAGTTCTTC.

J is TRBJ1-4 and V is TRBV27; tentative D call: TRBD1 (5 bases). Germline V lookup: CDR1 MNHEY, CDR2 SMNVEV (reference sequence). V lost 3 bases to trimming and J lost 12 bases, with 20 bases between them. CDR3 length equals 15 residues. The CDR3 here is CASSLSGLGGVELFF. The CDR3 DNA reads TGTGCCAGCAGTTTGTCGGGGCTCGGGGGAGTTGAACTGTTTTTT.

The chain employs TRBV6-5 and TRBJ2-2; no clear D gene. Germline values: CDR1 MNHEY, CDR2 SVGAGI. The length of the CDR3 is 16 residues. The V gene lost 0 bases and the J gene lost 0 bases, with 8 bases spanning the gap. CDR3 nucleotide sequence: TGTGCCAGCAGTTACTCGGGATTCGCGAACACCGGGGAGCTGTTTTTT. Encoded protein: CASSYSGFANTGELFF.

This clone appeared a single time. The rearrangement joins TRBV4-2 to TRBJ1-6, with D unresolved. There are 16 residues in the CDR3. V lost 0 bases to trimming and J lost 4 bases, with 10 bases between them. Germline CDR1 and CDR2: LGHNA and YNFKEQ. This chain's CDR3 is CASSQDRVGYNSPLHF. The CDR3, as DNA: TGTGCCAGCAGCCAAGATCGGGTCGGTTATAATTCACCCCTCCACTTT.

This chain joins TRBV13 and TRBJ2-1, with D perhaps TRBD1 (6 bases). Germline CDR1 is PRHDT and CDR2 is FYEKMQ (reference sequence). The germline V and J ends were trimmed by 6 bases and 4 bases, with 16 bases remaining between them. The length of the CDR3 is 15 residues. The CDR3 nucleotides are TGTGCCAGCAGTCGCCTTACAGGGACGTACAATGAGCAGTTCTTC. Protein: CASSRLTGTYNEQFF.

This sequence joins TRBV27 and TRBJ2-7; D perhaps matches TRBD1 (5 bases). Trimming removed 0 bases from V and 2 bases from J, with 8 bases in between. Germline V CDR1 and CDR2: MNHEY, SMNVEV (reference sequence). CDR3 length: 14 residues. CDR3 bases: TGTGCCAGCAGTTTATCGGGGCCCCCCTACGAGCAGTACTTC. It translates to CASSLSGPPYEQYF.

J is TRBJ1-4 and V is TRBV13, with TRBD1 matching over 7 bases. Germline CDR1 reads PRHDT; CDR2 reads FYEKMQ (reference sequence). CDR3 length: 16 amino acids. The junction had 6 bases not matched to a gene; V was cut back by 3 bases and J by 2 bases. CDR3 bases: TGTGCCAGCAGCTTCAAGGGGGCCGAGACTAATGAAAAACTGTTTTTT. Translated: CASSFKGAETNEKLFF.

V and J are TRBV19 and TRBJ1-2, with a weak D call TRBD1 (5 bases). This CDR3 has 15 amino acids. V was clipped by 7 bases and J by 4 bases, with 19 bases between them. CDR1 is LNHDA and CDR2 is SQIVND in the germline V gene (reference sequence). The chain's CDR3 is CASTIGTTVPYGYTF. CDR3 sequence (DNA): TGTGCCAGTACCATAGGAACGACAGTTCCCTATGGCTACACCTTC.

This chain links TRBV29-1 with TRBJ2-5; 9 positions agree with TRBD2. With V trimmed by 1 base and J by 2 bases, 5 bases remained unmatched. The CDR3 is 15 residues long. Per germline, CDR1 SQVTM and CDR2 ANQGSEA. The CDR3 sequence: CSVEVASGVQETQYF. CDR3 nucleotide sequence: TGCAGCGTTGAAGTGGCTAGCGGGGTTCAAGAGACCCAGTACTTC.

The CDR3 DNA is TGTGCCAGCAGCGCGGGGGACGATAGAGATACGCAGTATTTT. Its translation: CASSAGDDRDTQYF. V usage is TRBV9 and J usage is TRBJ2-3; a possible D gene is TRBD2 (6 bases). V shed 3 bases and J shed 5 bases, with 13 bases lying between them. The germline gives CDR1 SGDLS, CDR2 YYNGEE. CDR3 length equals 14 residues.

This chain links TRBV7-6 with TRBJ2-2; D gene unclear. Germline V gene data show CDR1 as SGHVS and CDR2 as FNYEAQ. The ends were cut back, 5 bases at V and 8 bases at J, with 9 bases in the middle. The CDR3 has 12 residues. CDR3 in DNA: TGTGCCAGCAGCCCATGGGGTGGGGAGCTGTTTTTT. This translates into CASSPWGGELFF.

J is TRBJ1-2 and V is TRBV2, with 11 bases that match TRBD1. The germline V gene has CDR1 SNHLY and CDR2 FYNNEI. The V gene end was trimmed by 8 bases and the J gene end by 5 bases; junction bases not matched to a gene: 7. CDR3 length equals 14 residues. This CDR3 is CASLGQGARYGYTF. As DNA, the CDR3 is TGTGCCAGCCTTGGACAGGGGGCTAGGTATGGCTACACCTTC. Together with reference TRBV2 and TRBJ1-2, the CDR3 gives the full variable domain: EPEVTQTPSHQVTQMGQEVILRCVPISNHLYFYWYRQILGQKVEFLVSFYNNEISEKSEIFDDQFSVERPDGSNFTLKIRSTKLEDSAMYFCASLGQGARYGYTFGSGTRLTVV.

CDR3 region: CASGLSGGVPDTQYF. The CDR3 DNA reads as TGTGCCAGCGGCCTCAGCGGGGGGGTCCCAGATACGCAGTATTTT. The chain couples TRBV7-6 to TRBJ2-3; 10 positions agree with TRBD2. The V and J ends lost 8 bases and 4 bases, in that order; junction bases with no gene match: 9. Germline CDR1 is SGHVS and CDR2 is FNYEAQ. The CDR3 totals 15 residues.

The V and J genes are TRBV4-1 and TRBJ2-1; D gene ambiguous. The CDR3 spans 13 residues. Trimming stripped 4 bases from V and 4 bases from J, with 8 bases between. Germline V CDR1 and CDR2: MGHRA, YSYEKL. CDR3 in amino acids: CASSLDPYNEQFF. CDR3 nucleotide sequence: TGCGCCAGCAGCCTCGACCCTTACAATGAGCAGTTCTTC.